This T cell receptor (beta chain) was captured in a study of blood T cell repertoires in COVID-19 (dated by TCRdb to the early 2020s). Study-wide context: Collaborator samples came from the United States, Italy and Spain and covered acute and convalescent phases of COVID-19. The material from the prospective study consisted of cDNA or gDNA derived from T cells, B-cell-depleted T cells, or PBMCs. The dataset comprised deeply sampled blood TCRbeta repertoires from subjects exposed to, actively infected with, or recovered from COVID-19. A freely available public database, intended as a resource for researchers studying the immune response to SARS-CoV-2, is where the repertoires were released. Samples were obtained from the ongoing ImmuneRACE study (first 160 participants) and from some 1,200 subjects provided by 6 global collaborators. The sample metadata nearly always contained a de-identified subject ID, COVID-19 status, age in years and sex. Where HLA class I and class II types were available, the types were taken from metadata supplied by the sample provider, not from assay-based typing. The full study reports these points: How much clinical and demographic metadata was included differed by source and by participant, and the metadata was provided uncurated.

Per the germline V gene, SGHTA is the CDR1 and FQGNSA is the CDR2. The CDR3 contains 16 residues, cysteine and phenylalanine counted. CDR3 DNA only is kept here, 48 bases in frame from base 1. Deletion took 5 bases off V and 4 bases off J, with a span of 17 bases between the germline ends. TCRbeta CDR3 regions were amplified from genomic DNA by means of the immunoSEQ Assay, a bias-controlled multiplex PCR. The study's processing was this. The number of nucleated cells in each sample was estimated from the amplification of reference gene primers within the assay. To quantify the absolute abundance of each unique TCRbeta CDR3 rearrangement, sequence reads were collapsed and filtered. For each sample, productive Simpson clonality was calculated as the square root of Simpson's diversity index over productive rearrangements. TCRdb provides this immuneACCESS table in a form limited to in-frame rearrangements. Some clones are lacking; in checked studies, under half of them reflect an unresolved V gene, and why the rest are absent is not known. V, J and clone size were drawn from that table, and D and trimming were deduced from the DNA. In this sample the table shows about 440,000 clones, about 91% of which occur a single time. Together, the top ten hold around an eighth of the sample.

With respect to this clone: Which antigen it targets is not known. Base qualities are not provided; no much larger clone lies one nucleotide away.

At one collaborating source in Seattle, patients were enrolled during active infection and were followed longitudinally through the course of disease. Whole blood was collected in K2EDTA tubes by collaborating institutions according to the institutions' own protocols. For TCRbeta analysis, collaborator samples were shipped as frozen whole blood, as isolated PBMCs, or as DNA extracted from either sample type. The chain links TRBV7-2 with TRBJ2-2; TRBD2 is a weak D gene call, 7 bases matching. The TCR sequence derives from a woman aged 50 to 60 with COVID-19, enrolled during active disease. Sequenced material: peripheral blood. The sequence in DNA is TGTGCCAGCAGCCTTAGGGGGGGGCGCACCACCGGGGAGCTGTTTTTT. This gives the protein CASSLRGGRTTGELFF.